Here is one T cell receptor (beta chain) with its context. As yet, its antigen is unknown. The source of the sample is a study of beta chain features in type 1 diabetes. What was sequenced were expressed TCRB transcripts, since all of the isolated RNA had been reverse transcribed. Some clones are missing from TCRdb's copy, which holds only in-frame ones; the method was immunoSEQ multiplex PCR. The table has about 250,000 clones, under 13% seen once. The CDR3 is 13 residues long. Trimming removed 6 bases at V and 0 bases at J, with 3 bases between. CDR1 is MNHEY and CDR2 is SMNVEV in the germline V gene (reference sequence). A sort by CD45RO/CCR7/CD25/CD127/CD95/CD27 yielded CD4+ naive, central memory, regulatory and stem cell-like memory cells. Study-wide results and limits: Type 1 diabetes patients had moderately but significantly shorter TCRB CDR3s in all four CD4+ subsets.

This clonotype originated in a man aged 30 to 45 with type 1 diabetes. The source material was naive CD4+ T cells from blood. The V gene is TRBV27, the J gene TRBJ2-6; D gene uncertain. CDR3 bases: TGTGCCAGCAGCCTCTCTGGGGCCAACGTCCTGACTTTC. Translating it yields CASSLSGANVLTF.